This T cell receptor beta chain is drawn from a study of early T cells in non-severe SARS-CoV-2 infection. The wider study: It was bulk RNA from unsorted whole blood that was sequenced, and the chains were unpaired.

The CDR3 runs 16 residues. The germline V and J ends were trimmed by 0 bases and 6 bases, with 13 bases remaining between them. Looked up from germline, CDR1 is SGHRS and CDR2 is YFSETQ. Researchers tagged individual cDNA molecules with unique molecular identifiers. TCRdb used MiXCR to reprocess the 5' RACE reads, holding one entry per CDR3 protein. The sample includes over 50,000 distinct CDR3 sequences, roughly 12% of them seen just once. This clonotype was counted ten times or more. This clonotype was sampled from an adult who was a healthcare worker with PCR-confirmed SARS-CoV-2 infection or an uninfected control (not recorded which). J is TRBJ1-6 and V is TRBV5-1; the D gene is possibly TRBD1 (6 bases). Sequencing was carried out using whole blood. CDR3 DNA: TGCGCCAGCAGCTTGGGTAGGACAGCGTCTAATTCACCCCTCCACTTT. The encoded protein is CASSLGRTASNSPLHF.